This T cell receptor (beta chain) was sequenced for a study of T-cell reconstitution after alpha-beta-depleted transplantation in children. This clonotype was found a few times. The antigen remains unidentified. Unique molecular identifiers were incorporated when the TCRbeta library was constructed. TCRdb recomputed calls from the PCR reads with MiXCR, one row per CDR3 protein. Among around 490,000 distinct CDR3 sequences listed, about an eighth were seen once. Study-wide findings and caveats: Surviving recipient T cells and thymic progenitors produced the high day-60 TCRbeta diversity seen in some patients. T cells produced anew were the main source of T-cell counts and diversity one year after transplant.

Trimming left V 4 bases short and J 0 bases short, with 9 bases between. The CDR3 is made up of 15 amino acids. The chain joins TRBV12-3 or TRBV12-4 to TRBJ1-4; no definite D call. This specimen was PBMCs, mostly from graft donor cells, taken 180 days after TCRalphabeta/CD19-depleted stem cell transplant. The source of this sequence is a female patient aged 2-15 years who had a stem cell transplant for aplastic anemia, so the T cells may come from the graft donor. The DNA for the CDR3 is TGTGCCAGCAGTTCAGTTCTTGCAACTAATGAAAAACTGTTTTTT. It encodes CASSSVLATNEKLFF.